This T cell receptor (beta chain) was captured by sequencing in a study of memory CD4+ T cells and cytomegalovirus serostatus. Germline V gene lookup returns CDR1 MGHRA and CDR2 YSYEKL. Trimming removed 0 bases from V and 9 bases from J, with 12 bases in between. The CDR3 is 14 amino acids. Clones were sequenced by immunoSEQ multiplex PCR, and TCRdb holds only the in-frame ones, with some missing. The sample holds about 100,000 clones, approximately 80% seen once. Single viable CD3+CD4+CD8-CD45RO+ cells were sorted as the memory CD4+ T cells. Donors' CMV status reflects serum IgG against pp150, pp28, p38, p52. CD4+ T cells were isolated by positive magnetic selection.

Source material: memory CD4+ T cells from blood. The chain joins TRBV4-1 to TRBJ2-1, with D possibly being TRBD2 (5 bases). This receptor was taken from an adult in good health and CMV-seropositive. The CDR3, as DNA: TGCGCCAGCAGCCAAGACCGGGCGGGTAGTGAGCAGTTCTTC. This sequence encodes CASSQDRAGSEQFF.